This T cell receptor (beta chain) was sequenced for a study of shared clonotypes between healthy human individuals (dated by TCRdb to 2018 to 2021). Study-wide context: The cohort included three men and a couple of women between 18 and 49 years of age. Per donor, three plates each were used for CD4 naive and CD4 memory, two for CD8 naive, and one for CD8 memory. To estimate repertoire size and how much clonotype sharing occurs between individuals, the study deeply sequenced the blood TCR repertoires of roughly 5 healthy adults. Different laboratories and diverse techniques were used to prepare libraries and sequence TCR repertoires, to increase sequencing depth and limit assay-specific biases. Each donor's leukapheresis produced roughly between roughly 0.85 and 9.5 billion PBMCs.

On the study overall, not on this receptor specifically: Sampling was restricted to blood, and TCR repertoires in tissue are likely to differ from TCR repertoires in blood. Pairwise subsampling led to the expectation that sequencing depth would affect the degree of clonotype sharing among donors. Even with the large sequencing depth, rarefaction of the sorted-subset datasets indicated that sequencing was incomplete. Naive subsets generally had larger estimated clonotype richness than memory subsets did. Across a few donors, approximately 4.6% of naive CD4, 3.5% of naive CD8, 2.3% of memory CD4, and approximately 0.4% of memory CD8 clonotypes were shared. Because the study included only a small number of donors, the genetic and exposure-history diversity represented was limited. Clonotypes shared by all four sorted-subset donors showed higher generation probabilities than non-shared clonotypes.

CDR3 length: 16 amino acids, cysteine to phenylalanine. Only the CDR3 part of the read is kept: 48 bases, read in frame from the first base. A distance of 18 bases separates the germline ends of V and J, which lose 0 bases and 8 bases respectively. CDR1 is given as SGHNT and CDR2 as YYREEE, both from the germline V gene (reference sequence). About this clone: The antigen this receptor binds is unknown. No quality values exist for individual bases; no much larger clone is one base distant.

Using the deep immunoSEQ assay, TCR CDR3 regions were amplified from genomic DNA by multiplex PCR. Extracted genomic DNA from each cell subset was spread evenly across all wells of several immunoSEQ 96-well plates, with each plate serving as a replicate. For sorted subsets, each replicate PCR was loaded with roughly 190 ng genomic DNA, equivalent to approximately 33,000 T cell genomes. Purified libraries were measured with a Qubit 3.0 fluorometer, size-checked on a Bioanalyzer 2100, and measured again with the KAPA Library Quantification kit. Every immunoSEQ 96-well plate was sequenced on a separate single-read 150-cycle Illumina NextSeq 550 flow cell. On the study's bioinformatics: Because the immunoSEQ output held only junctional sequences and lacked quality scores, the filtering could not match the filtering applied to full-length reads. To assign V/J genes and CDR3, sequences were annotated against IMGT germline references using PyIR, a Python wrapper for IgBLAST v1.9. Reads with weak V/J assignments (E-value above 1e-6), missing CDR3, stop codons, out-of-frame junctions, or ambiguous translated residues were removed. V3J clonotypes were defined by identical inferred V gene, J gene, and CDR3 amino acid sequence. Percentage overlap between repertoires was calculated by dividing the number of shared unique clonotypes by the size of the smaller repertoire. RTK rarefaction, the Chao1 estimator, and Recon v2.1 estimates of unobserved clonotypes were used to assess repertoire richness. Generation probabilities were computed with OLGA for all TCRbeta clonotypes obtained by the gDNA method from several donors. What TCRdb holds here is the immuneACCESS table cut down to in-frame rearrangements. Part of the clones is not present; checked against another copy, under half of the missing clones reflect an unresolved V gene, and the others are unexplained. For V, J and clone size, that table is used; D and trimming come from the DNA. The sample table lists a few million clones, under 97% of them with a count of one. Roughly 0.13% of the sample lies in the top ten.

Donors were healthy HIV-negative adults with no recently reported acute infections or vaccinations. All donors were Caucasian adults living in Nashville, Tennessee, USA. CD4+ T cells were enriched through magnetic negative selection, after which naive cells were positively selected on CD45RA and the remaining negative fraction served as the memory subset. After blood collection by leukapheresis, PBMCs were isolated using Ficoll-Histopaque density gradient centrifugation and then cryopreserved in the vapor phase of liquid nitrogen. Purity and quantity of every magnetically sorted T cell population were checked by analytical flow cytometry. Each sorted fraction had its genomic DNA isolated and then quantified by UV absorbance on a Nanodrop 2000c.

The receptor comes from a man between 18 and 35 years old in good health. The sequenced material came from naive CD4+ T cells sorted from blood. This specimen's cell subset or site label, per the study, means: CD45RA+ positively selected. The chain is made from TRBV5-4 and TRBJ2-1; matching of 5 bases hints at TRBD2 as the D gene. The CDR3 protein is CASSLGAILGPHEQFF. The nucleotide sequence is TGTGCCAGCAGCTTGGGTGCAATACTAGGCCCCCATGAGCAGTTCTTC.